These 30 T cell receptor beta chains originate from one sample sequenced in a study of cytomegalovirus exposure and HLA in healthy donors. PCR primers comprised 60 Vbeta and 13 Jbeta primers. Clones were read by immunoSEQ multiplex PCR, and TCRdb kept only the in-frame ones, dropping some. The sample contains 150,000 to 200,000 clones, about 80% of which appear only once. The material sequenced was PBMCs. These receptor sequences come from a man aged 18 to 29 in good health and CMV-seropositive.

This chain connects TRBV7-8 to TRBJ1-3; 8 nucleotides line up with TRBD1. This CDR3 is 16 amino acids long. V was clipped by 4 bases and J by 0 bases; unmatched bases: 5. Germline lookup yields CDR1 SGHVS and CDR2 FQNEAQ. CDR3 sequence reads: CASSSLTGVSGNTIYF. The DNA of the CDR3 is TGTGCCAGCAGCTCGCTGACAGGGGTCTCTGGAAACACCATATATTTT.

The CDR3 loop reads CASGAGTVDNQPQHF. As DNA, the CDR3 is TGTGCCAGCGGGGCCGGGACAGTGGATAATCAGCCCCAGCATTTT. The chain couples TRBV2 to TRBJ1-5; 7 nucleotides line up with TRBD1. Germline CDR1 is SNHLY and CDR2 is FYNNEI. Trimming cost V 8 bases and J 4 bases; bases outside gene matches: 11. This CDR3 region has 15 residues.

The genes are TRBV29-1 and TRBJ2-2, with 7 bases matching TRBD2. This CDR3 comprises 14 residues. Germline trimming cut 7 bases from V and 3 bases from J; bases unmatched to any gene: 8. Germline V gene data show CDR1 as SQVTM and CDR2 as ANQGSEA. The DNA of the CDR3 is TGCAGCGCACGACTAGCCGAGGACACCGGGGAGCTGTTTTTT. As protein: CSARLAEDTGELFF.

V and J are TRBV7-9 and TRBJ1-2; 7 nucleotides align to TRBD1. The CDR3 has 15 amino acids. V shed 5 bases and J 8 bases; nucleotides not matched to a gene: 14. Germline assignment: CDR1 SEHNR and CDR2 FQNEAQ (reference sequence). The CDR3 DNA reads as TGTGCCAGCAGCAACGTTGACAGGGAGATGGCCGGCTACACCTTC. It specifies CASSNVDREMAGYTF. The whole variable domain, filled in from reference TRBV7-9 and TRBJ1-2, reads DTGVSQNPRHKITKRGQNVTFRCDPISEHNRLYWYRQTLGQGPEFLTYFQNEAQLEKSRLLSDRFSAERPKGSFSTLEIQRTEQGDSAMYLCASSNVDREMAGYTFGSGTRLTVV.

This clone was seen only a few times. This rearrangement joins TRBV27 to TRBJ1-6; 9 bases agree with TRBD1. From germline, CDR1 is MNHEY and CDR2 SMNVEV (reference sequence). The CDR3 runs 14 residues. J lost 8 bases, V lost 5 bases, and 4 bases had no gene match. Here the CDR3 DNA reads TGTGCCAGCAGTCCCGGGACAGGGCATTCACCCCTCCACTTT. Its translation is CASSPGTGHSPLHF.

This clone appeared once. The V gene is TRBV7-3, the J gene TRBJ1-4; no clear D gene. The V end lost 2 bases, the J end lost 8 bases, and 9 bases lay between the germline ends. CDR3 length: 13 amino acids. The V gene's germline CDR1 is SGHTA and CDR2 FQGTGA. This CDR3 is CASSLSVGEKLFF. The DNA of the CDR3 is TGTGCCAGCAGCTTATCAGTGGGCGAAAAACTGTTTTTT.

The genes are TRBV27 and TRBJ2-7; 8 positions agree with TRBD2. CDR1 is MNHEY and CDR2 is SMNVEV in the germline V gene (reference sequence). After removal of 8 bases from V and 5 bases from J, the junction contained 14 bases not matched to a gene. This CDR3 spans 15 amino acids. CDR3 bases: TGTGCCAGCGGCCCCGGGGTAGCGGGAATAAACGAGCAGTACTTC. Translating gives CASGPGVAGINEQYF.

This chain connects TRBV19 to TRBJ2-5; TRBD2 agrees at 8 bases. Germline V CDR1 and CDR2: LNHDA, SQIVND (reference sequence). The CDR3 runs to 15 residues. The trim removed 7 bases at V and 4 bases at J, leaving 11 bases unmatched. The CDR3 region is CASTLRGGPGETQYF. CDR3 DNA sequence: TGTGCCAGTACCCTACGCGGGGGGCCAGGAGAGACCCAGTACTTC.

The V call is TRBV6-5, the J call TRBJ1-5; D is ambiguous. V lost 5 bases to trimming and J lost 3 bases, with 11 bases between them. This CDR3 region has 14 residues. The V gene's germline CDR1 is MNHEY and CDR2 SVGAGI. CDR3 DNA: TGTGCCAGCAGTGAATCAGGTGACAATCAGCCCCAGCATTTT. Its protein is CASSESGDNQPQHF.

V usage is TRBV2 and J usage is TRBJ2-4; TRBD1 agrees at 12 bases. With 6 bases clipped from V and 6 bases from J, the junction kept 6 bases outside the gene matches. The CDR3 is 15 residues long. In germline, CDR1 is SNHLY, CDR2 FYNNEI. In DNA, the CDR3 is TGTGCCAGCAGAGCCGGGACAGGGGGCCGAAACATTCAGTACTTC. Protein product: CASRAGTGGRNIQYF.

The V gene is TRBV2, the J gene TRBJ1-5; D is unclear. V lost 2 bases, J lost 1 base, and 6 bases lay in between. The V gene's germline CDR1 is SNHLY and CDR2 FYNNEI. The CDR3 contains 14 residues. The CDR3 nucleotides read TGTGCCAGCAGTGAACTCCTCAGCAATCAGCCCCAGCATTTT. Translation: CASSELLSNQPQHF.

J is TRBJ1-3 and V is TRBV7-2; 10 bases match TRBD1. V lost 5 bases, J lost 3 bases, and 7 bases stayed unmatched. Germline assignment: CDR1 SGHTA and CDR2 FQGNSA. CDR3 length equals 16 residues. The CDR3 DNA sequence: TGTGCCAGCAGCCGAAACGACAGGGGGCATGGAAACACCATATATTTT. Amino acids: CASSRNDRGHGNTIYF.

The gene calls are TRBV6-1 and TRBJ1-2; a possible D gene is TRBD1 (6 bases). Germline V gives CDR1 MNHNS, CDR2 SASEGT. The CDR3 has 14 amino acids. V was clipped by 0 bases and J by 4 bases, with 9 bases between them. CDR3 nucleotide sequence: TGTGCCAGCAGTGAAGCGCGCAGGGGCTATGGCTACACCTTC. As protein: CASSEARRGYGYTF.

V is TRBV19 and J is TRBJ1-5, with D unclear. Germline CDR1 reads LNHDA; CDR2 reads SQIVND (reference sequence). V lost 2 bases and J 4 bases, leaving 12 bases between the germline ends. The CDR3 totals 15 residues. CDR3 loop: CASSINLGGNQPQHF. Written as DNA, the CDR3 is TGTGCCAGTAGTATAAATTTAGGAGGGAATCAGCCCCAGCATTTT.

The rearrangement links TRBV4-3 to TRBJ2-4, with 11 bases aligning to TRBD2. Germline V gene sequence: CDR1 LGHNA, CDR2 YSLEER. There are 19 residues in the CDR3. V lost 3 bases to trimming and J lost 0 bases; unmatched junction nucleotides: 10. The CDR3 sequence is CASSHYSGGGPVAKNIQYF. CDR3 in DNA: TGCGCCAGCAGCCATTATAGCGGGGGGGGCCCCGTAGCCAAAAACATTCAGTACTTC.

V gene TRBV10-1 combines with J gene TRBJ2-1; D unresolved. With 6 bases removed from V and 0 bases from J, the gap between germline ends came to 12 bases. Germline V gene sequence: CDR1 WNHNN, CDR2 SYGVQD (reference sequence). The CDR3 is 15 amino acids. The DNA of the CDR3 is TGCGCCAGCAGCCAGACTGGAACCTCCTACAATGAGCAGTTCTTC. Its protein is CASSQTGTSYNEQFF.

This clone has a handful of counts. V is TRBV5-4 and J is TRBJ2-7, with unresolved D. The length of the CDR3 is 14 residues. The germline V gene has CDR1 SGHNT and CDR2 YYREEE (reference sequence). The V end was cut by 0 bases, the J end by 1 base, with 8 bases between. The CDR3 bases are TGTGCCAGCAGCTTGGACCCCGCGTCCTACGAGCAGTACTTC. As protein: CASSLDPASYEQYF.

This clone was seen a few times. The chain employs TRBV5-6 and TRBJ2-7, with 7 bases fitting TRBD2. Germline values: CDR1 SGHDT, CDR2 YYEEEE. The V and J ends lost 7 bases and 5 bases, in that order; junction bases with no gene match: 15. This CDR3 has 15 amino acids. CDR3 amino acids: CASGTLGRAFDEQYF. Written as DNA, the CDR3 is TGTGCCAGCGGGACCTTGGGGAGGGCCTTTGACGAGCAGTACTTC. The whole variable domain, filled in from reference TRBV5-6 and TRBJ2-7, reads DAGVTQSPTHLIKTRGQQVTLRCSPKSGHDTVSWYQQALGQGPQFIFQYYEEEERQRGNFPDRFSGHQFPNYSSELNVNALLLGDSALYLCASGTLGRAFDEQYFGPGTRLTVT.

V and J are TRBV15 and TRBJ1-2; 8 bases align to TRBD1. Germline V CDR1 and CDR2: LNHNV, YYDKDF (reference sequence). The CDR3 loop spans 13 amino acids. V lost 5 bases and J lost 4; bases outside the gene matches: 3. The CDR3 protein is CATSQDRAYGYTF. The CDR3 DNA follows: TGTGCCACCAGCCAGGACAGGGCCTATGGCTACACCTTC.

The genes are TRBV7-2 and TRBJ2-3; 8 bases agree with TRBD2. The CDR3 consists of 16 residues. V trimming: 2 bases; J trimming: 1 base; junction bases outside the gene matches: 5. The germline V gene encodes CDR1 SGHTA and CDR2 FQGNSA. CDR3 protein: CASSLSPAGGTDTQYF. DNA of the CDR3: TGTGCCAGCAGCTTATCCCCAGCGGGAGGCACAGATACGCAGTATTTT.

The chain joins TRBV27 to TRBJ2-7, with D possibly being TRBD2 (5 bases). This CDR3 has 14 amino acids. V was shortened by 3 bases and J by 1 base, with 10 bases between the two germline ends. The germline CDR1 and CDR2 sequences are MNHEY and SMNVEV (reference sequence). CDR3: CASSLRAESYEQYF. As DNA, the CDR3 is TGTGCCAGCAGTTTGAGAGCGGAATCCTACGAGCAGTACTTC.

This clone was detected once. DNA for the CDR3: TGCGCCAGCACCTTTGGGACTCAAAATCGCTACGAGCAGTACTTC. Translating gives CASTFGTQNRYEQYF. This chain links TRBV5-1 with TRBJ2-7; possibly TRBD2 for D (6 bases). Trimming took 6 bases from V and 3 from J, leaving 19 bases between them. In germline, CDR1 is SGHRS, CDR2 YFSETQ. The CDR3 length is 15 residues.

This clone was recorded a few times. V gene TRBV19 combines with J gene TRBJ2-1; TRBD1 might be the D (6 bases). The CDR3 runs to 16 residues. Trimming left V 7 bases short and J 5 bases short, with 21 bases between. Germline CDR1 reads LNHDA; CDR2 reads SQIVND (reference sequence). In DNA, the CDR3 is TGTGCCAGTACCGCAAGGGACACCCCCCGAAACAATGAGCAGTTCTTC. This gives the protein CASTARDTPRNNEQFF.

In nucleotides, the CDR3 is TGTGCCAGCGGCCAGGGACAGGGATTATATGAGCAGTTCTTC. It translates to CASGQGQGLYEQFF. The chain uses TRBV27 and TRBJ2-1, with TRBD1 matching over 9 bases. The CDR3 has 14 residues. Germline V gene data show CDR1 as MNHEY and CDR2 as SMNVEV (reference sequence). The V gene end was trimmed by 8 bases and the J gene end by 8 bases; junction bases not matched to a gene: 10.

About this clone itself: Additional DNA sequences in this sample encode the identical CDR3. This chain links TRBV7-2 with TRBJ1-3; no firm D call. With 1 base removed from V and 1 base from J, the gap between germline ends came to 5 bases. CDR1 and CDR2 (germline): SGHTA, FQGNSA. The CDR3 extends over 14 amino acids. In nucleotides, the CDR3 is TGTGCCAGCAGCTTAGGAGGATCTGGAAACACCATATATTTT. Its translation: CASSLGGSGNTIYF.

This CDR3 reads CAISAPSRGADGYTF. CDR3 DNA: TGTGCCATCAGTGCTCCCTCCAGGGGTGCAGATGGCTACACCTTC. The V call is TRBV10-3, the J call TRBJ1-2, with D perhaps matching TRBD1 (6 bases). The germline gives CDR1 ENHRY, CDR2 SYGVKD. The V end was cut by 4 bases, the J end by 6 bases, with 18 bases between. The CDR3 has 15 residues.

This clone occurred a few times. The V call is TRBV2, the J call TRBJ2-5; D remains ambiguous. V lost 2 bases, J lost 4 bases, and 5 bases lay in between. Germline values: CDR1 SNHLY, CDR2 FYNNEI. The CDR3 has 12 residues. CDR3 sequence: CASSESPETQYF. CDR3 nucleotide sequence: TGTGCCAGCAGTGAAAGCCCAGAGACCCAGTACTTC.

For the CDR3, the DNA is TGCAGCGTTGGTACAGTATCTATCGGCTACACCTTC. This sequence encodes CSVGTVSIGYTF. This chain joins TRBV29-1 and TRBJ1-2; D remains ambiguous. This CDR3 has 12 residues. Germline values: CDR1 SQVTM, CDR2 ANQGSEA. V was trimmed by 4 bases and J by 8 bases, leaving 14 bases between them.

This clone was seen a handful of times. V gene TRBV28 combines with J gene TRBJ2-1, with D possibly matching TRBD1 (6 bases). The CDR3 is made up of 11 amino acids. V was cut by 8 bases and J by 6 bases, with 8 bases left in between. The germline V gene encodes CDR1 MDHEN and CDR2 SYDVKM. Written as DNA, the CDR3 is TGTGCCAGCGAGGGGGTCAATGAGCAGTTCTTC. It specifies CASEGVNEQFF. Combining the CDR3 with reference TRBV28 and TRBJ2-1 gives the whole variable domain DVKVTQSSRYLVKRTGEKVFLECVQDMDHENMFWYRQDPGLGLRLIYFSYDVKMKEKGDIPEGYSVSREKKERFSLILESASTNQTSMYLCASEGVNEQFFGPGTRLTVL.

The rearrangement joins TRBV19 to TRBJ1-6, with TRBD1 matching over 11 bases. This CDR3 is 17 amino acids long. Trimming cost V 3 bases and J 9 bases; bases outside gene matches: 10. The germline V gene has CDR1 LNHDA and CDR2 SQIVND (reference sequence). The CDR3 DNA reads as TGTGCCAGTAGTATTGGCCCTGGGACAGGGGGGAGTTCACCCCTCCACTTT. It codes for CASSIGPGTGGSSPLHF.